This record concerns one T cell receptor beta chain sequence. The target antigen is unknown. Per the original data handling: A typical sample had some 96,000 TCRs, with roughly 23,224 to 690,600 overall. Using its own MiXCR run on the RACE reads, TCRdb lists one record per CDR3 protein. These V and J calls are TCRdb output, not the study's own analysis. The sample has around 110,000 distinct CDR3 sequences, approximately 10% seen once. Time point defined: patch test 3, about 24 weeks after DPC sensitization. Documented treatment: therapeutic diphenylcyclopropenone sensitization with weekly scalp DPC. These data come from a study of human T cells and chemical hapten exposure. At the level of the study: On roughly 2 cm by roughly 2 cm of upper inner arm skin, sensitization was performed with 2% DPC. Study outcomes and limitations: Sensitization with DPC brought no change to TCRs above 1 in 1000 in frequency. Expanded TCR counts at PT1 were positively correlated with the patch test score.

The germline CDR1 and CDR2 sequences are SGHAT and FQNNGV. This CDR3 is built from 18 residues. With 5 bases removed from V and 0 bases from J, the gap between germline ends came to 20 bases. Material: whole blood, obtained in connection with sensitization to the hapten diphenylcyclopropenone (DPC). The chain links TRBV11-2 to TRBJ1-3; a weak D match, TRBD1 (5 bases). This sequence was found in a woman between 50 and 59 years old with alopecia areata. Some clones in this sample may be carry-over from other donors' samples. Written as DNA, the CDR3 is TGTGCCAGCAGCCTGCGCTTATTAACAGGCTACTCTGGAAACACCATATATTTT. Protein sequence: CASSLRLLTGYSGNTIYF.